These T cell receptor beta chains were read from a single sample in a study of T cell responses to AZD1222 COVID-19 vaccine. Repertoires were generated with immunoSEQ multiplex PCR, while TCRdb's copy carries only in-frame clones and drops some. The sample shows over 110,000 clones, more than 85% of them seen only once. The sequenced sample was peripheral blood, obtained on day 0 of AZD1222 vaccination. These receptors were obtained from an adult in good health. The CDR3 runs from the conserved cysteine through the conserved F or W. A D gene is named only where the DNA matches it firmly. A row's size may be missing; if present it is once, few, many or a size class.

DNA | CDR3 | J | V | D | size
TGCAGTGCTAGTCTTCCTAGCGGGACCTCCAATGAGCAGTTCTTC | CSASLPSGTSNEQFF | TRBJ2-1 | TRBV20-1 | TRBD2 | NA
TGTGCCCCCGGGGACGGCGGGCGGGGGGATAGCAATCAGCCCCAGCATTTT | CAPGDGGRGDSNQPQHF | TRBJ1-5 | TRBV28 | NA | NA
TGTGCCTGGGCCCGGATGGCTATTAATTCACCCCTCCACTTT | CAWARMAINSPLHF | TRBJ1-6 | TRBV30 | NA | NA
TGTGCCAGCAGCCAAGATCGCGCGGGAGAAGTCTACGAGCAGTACTTC | CASSQDRAGEVYEQYF | TRBJ2-7 | TRBV4-2 | TRBD2 | NA
TGTGCCAGCAGCTCAGAGACTAGCGACACGGAGCAGTTCTTC | CASSSETSDTEQFF | TRBJ2-1 | TRBV11-2 | TRBD2 | NA
TGTGCCAGCAGCCCCGGACTAGCGGGAGGAATCGCCGGGGAGCTGTTTTTT | CASSPGLAGGIAGELFF | TRBJ2-2 | TRBV7-6 | TRBD2 | NA
TGCAGTGCTAGTTCCTGGAGGGAGACCCAGTACTTC | CSASSWRETQYF | TRBJ2-5 | TRBV20-1 | NA | NA
TGTGCCAGCAGCTTTGGAAAACAAGGGGTTTCACCCCTCCACTTT | CASSFGKQGVSPLHF | TRBJ1-6 | TRBV7-3 | NA | NA
TGCAGCGTAGGGTGGGGGGCGAAAGGCTCTGGAAACACCATATATTTT | CSVGWGAKGSGNTIYF | TRBJ1-3 | TRBV29-1 | NA | NA
TGTGCCAGCAGCGCGTGGGACAGGTCAGACATTCAGTACTTC | CASSAWDRSDIQYF | TRBJ2-4 | TRBV21-1 | NA | NA
TGTGCCAGTAGTATCCGACTAGCGGGAGGACCTCCCCTCTACAATGAGCAGTTCTTC | CASSIRLAGGPPLYNEQFF | TRBJ2-1 | TRBV19 | TRBD2 | NA
TGTGCCAGCAGTAATCCCCCAGAGAGTAATGAAAAACTGTTTTTT | CASSNPPESNEKLFF | TRBJ1-4 | TRBV6-5 | NA | once
TGTGCCAGCAGCTTGGAGGACAGGAGTTCACCCCTCCACTTT | CASSLEDRSSPLHF | TRBJ1-6 | TRBV5-6 | TRBD1 | NA
TGTGCCAGTAGTATCCCAGAAGGGAAGGGCTACACCTTC | CASSIPEGKGYTF | TRBJ1-2 | TRBV19 | NA | NA
TGTGCCAGTAGTATCTCGCTAGTTATGAACACTGAAGCTTTCTTT | CASSISLVMNTEAFF | TRBJ1-1 | TRBV19 | NA | NA
TGTGCCAGCAGTTCGGGACAGGGAATCGGGGAGCTGTTTTTT | CASSSGQGIGELFF | TRBJ2-2 | TRBV6-5 | TRBD1 | NA
TGTGCCAGCAGTTATGCTAGCGGGAGCATGGCAGATACGCAGTATTTT | CASSYASGSMADTQYF | TRBJ2-3 | TRBV6-5 | TRBD2 | NA
TGTGCCAGCCGTAGGGATTACCGGAGTAATGAAAAACTGTTTTTT | CASRRDYRSNEKLFF | TRBJ1-4 | TRBV6-5 | NA | NA
TGTGCCAGCAGCACCCGACAGGGAGGGACTGAAGCTTTCTTT | CASSTRQGGTEAFF | TRBJ1-1 | TRBV11-2 | TRBD1 | NA
TGTGCCAGCAGCCTGCGGGAGGGCCTGGGGAATGAGCAGTTCTTC | CASSLREGLGNEQFF | TRBJ2-1 | TRBV7-8 | TRBD2 | NA
TGTGCCAGCAGCCAGCAATCAGGGGGCGACTATGGCTACACCTTC | CASSQQSGGDYGYTF | TRBJ1-2 | TRBV3-1/TRBV3-2 | TRBD1 | NA
TGCAGCGCTAGGACTCGATTCCGGGCTGATACGCAGTATTTT | CSARTRFRADTQYF | TRBJ2-3 | TRBV29-1 | NA | NA
TGTGCCAGCACAGTTGGCGGGAGCTCTGGGGCCAACGTCCTGACTTTC | CASTVGGSSGANVLTF | TRBJ2-6 | TRBV6-4 | TRBD2 | NA
TGTGCCAGCAGTCCGGAGACAAGAATTAAAGCTTTCTTT | CASSPETRIKAFF | TRBJ1-1 | TRBV27 | NA | NA
TGTGCCAGCAGCGGGGCGTGGGATACGCAGTATTTT | CASSGAWDTQYF | TRBJ2-3 | TRBV9 | NA | NA
TGTGCCAGCAGTTACGCTCGGACAGGGTCTGGCTACACCTTC | CASSYARTGSGYTF | TRBJ1-2 | TRBV6-6 | TRBD1 | once
TGTGCCAGCAGCCGGCTTGCGGGGCAGGGAGGGGTCACTGAAGCTTTCTTT | CASSRLAGQGGVTEAFF | TRBJ1-1 | TRBV7-9 | NA | NA
TGTGCCAGCAGCTTAGTTGGGGCGCAGGGCATCTATGGCTACACCTTC | CASSLVGAQGIYGYTF | TRBJ1-2 | TRBV7-2 | NA | NA
TGTGCCAGCAGCGTAGTGGCAGACCGTAACTATGGCTACACCTTC | CASSVVADRNYGYTF | TRBJ1-2 | TRBV9 | NA | NA
TGTGCCAGCAGTGAATTAAGCGGTGGTAGCAGAGATACGCAGTATTTT | CASSELSGGSRDTQYF | TRBJ2-3 | TRBV6-1 | NA | few
TGCAGCGTTTGCCCCTCTGGAAACACCATATATTTT | CSVCPSGNTIYF | TRBJ1-3 | TRBV29-1 | NA | NA
TGTGCCAGCAACCCAGGGGAAGGGGTCTATGGCTACACCTTC | CASNPGEGVYGYTF | TRBJ1-2 | TRBV19 | NA | NA
TGTGCCAGCAGCTCCAAACTGAGAGGTGTGAACACTGAAGCTTTCTTT | CASSSKLRGVNTEAFF | TRBJ1-1 | TRBV7-9 | NA | NA
TGCGCCAGCAGCTTGGCCCTGCAGGGCCTTAGCAATGAGCAGTTCTTC | CASSLALQGLSNEQFF | TRBJ2-1 | TRBV5-1 | NA | NA
TGTGCCAGCAGTGTTGGACTAGCGGGAGGTTCCAGGGAGCTGTTTTTT | CASSVGLAGGSRELFF | TRBJ2-2 | TRBV6-6 | TRBD2 | NA
TGTGCCACCAGTGATTTTAACGAGAGGGAGACCCAGTACTTC | CATSDFNERETQYF | TRBJ2-5 | TRBV24-1 | NA | NA
TGTGCCAGCAGTGTATCAGCGGGGTACTCCTACGAGCAGTACTTC | CASSVSAGYSYEQYF | TRBJ2-7 | TRBV2 | TRBD2 | NA
TGTGCCCACTGGGACCGCCGAAACTCTGGCTACACCTTC | CAHWDRRNSGYTF | TRBJ1-2 | TRBV6-5 | NA | NA
TGTGCCACCAGTGCTGGGGGTAGCACTGAAGCTTTCTTT | CATSAGGSTEAFF | TRBJ1-1 | TRBV24-1 | NA | NA
TGTGCCAGTGGACAGGGTGCAGATACGCAGTATTTT | CASGQGADTQYF | TRBJ2-3 | TRBV19 | TRBD1 | once
TGTGCCAGCAGTCCTTTTCTGATGAGGGAGTCGCACTACAATGAGCAGTTCTTC | CASSPFLMRESHYNEQFF | TRBJ2-1 | TRBV28 | NA | NA
TGTGCCAGTAGTACTTCTAGGGACAGGGGATCCTACGAGCAGTACTTC | CASSTSRDRGSYEQYF | TRBJ2-7 | TRBV19 | TRBD1 | NA
TGTGCCAGCAGCCAAGCAGACAGTACTGAAGCTTTCTTT | CASSQADSTEAFF | TRBJ1-1 | TRBV4-2 | NA | NA
TGTGCCAGTGGACGCTGGGACAGGGGGCTTCAGCCCCAGCATTTT | CASGRWDRGLQPQHF | TRBJ1-5 | TRBV19 | TRBD1 | NA
TGTGCCAGTAGTATTCGAGAGGCTAACTATGGCTACACCTTC | CASSIREANYGYTF | TRBJ1-2 | TRBV19 | NA | NA
TGTGCCAGCAGCCCAATTGGGCGGGACCAAGAGACCCAGTACTTC | CASSPIGRDQETQYF | TRBJ2-5 | TRBV7-9 | NA | NA
TGTGCCAGCAGCTGGACCTTCCCAAGCTCTGGAAACACCATATATTTT | CASSWTFPSSGNTIYF | TRBJ1-3 | TRBV7-2 | NA | NA
TGTGCCAGCAGCCAAGACCGTCTAGGGCGGTACACAGATACGCAGTATTTT | CASSQDRLGRYTDTQYF | TRBJ2-3 | TRBV3-1/TRBV3-2 | NA | NA
TGTGCCAGCAGCCAGGAACACCGGGACCCTAGAATACGGGAGCTGTTTTTT | CASSQEHRDPRIRELFF | TRBJ2-2 | TRBV4-2 | NA | NA
TGTGCCAGCAGCTTAGGGGCCGCTGTTTCGGCTGAAGCTTTCTTT | CASSLGAAVSAEAFF | TRBJ1-1 | TRBV7-9 | NA | NA
TGCGCCAGCAGCCTTGGTGGGGGGAACACTGAAGCTTTCTTT | CASSLGGGNTEAFF | TRBJ1-1 | TRBV4-1 | NA | NA
TGTGCCAGCAGCAAAGGTGGCAGGGTTGCCAAAAACATTCAGTACTTC | CASSKGGRVAKNIQYF | TRBJ2-4 | TRBV21-1 | NA | NA
TGTGCCAGCAGCCCCCCGGAGGGCTATGGCTACACCTTC | CASSPPEGYGYTF | TRBJ1-2 | TRBV2 | NA | NA